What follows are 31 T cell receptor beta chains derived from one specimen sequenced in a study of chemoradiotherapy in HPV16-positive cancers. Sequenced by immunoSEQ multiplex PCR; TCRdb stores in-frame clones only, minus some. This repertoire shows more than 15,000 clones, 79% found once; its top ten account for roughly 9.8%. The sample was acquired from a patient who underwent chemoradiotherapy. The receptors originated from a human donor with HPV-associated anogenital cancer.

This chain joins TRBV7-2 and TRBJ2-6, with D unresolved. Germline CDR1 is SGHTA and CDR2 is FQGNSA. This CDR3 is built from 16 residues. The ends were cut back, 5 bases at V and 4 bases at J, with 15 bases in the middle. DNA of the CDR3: TGTGCCAGCAGCCCCCGAATCGGAGCGGGGGCCAACGTCCTGACTTTC. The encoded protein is CASSPRIGAGANVLTF.

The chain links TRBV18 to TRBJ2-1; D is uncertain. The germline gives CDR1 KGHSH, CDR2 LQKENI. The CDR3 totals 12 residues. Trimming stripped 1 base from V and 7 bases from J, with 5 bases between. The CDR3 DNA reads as TGTGCCAGCTCACCACAAATAAATGAGCAGTTCTTC. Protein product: CASSPQINEQFF.

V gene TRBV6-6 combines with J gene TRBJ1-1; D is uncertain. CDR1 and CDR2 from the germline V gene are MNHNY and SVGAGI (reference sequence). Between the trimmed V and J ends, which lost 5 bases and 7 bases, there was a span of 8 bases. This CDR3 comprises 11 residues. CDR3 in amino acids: CASSHVLEAFF. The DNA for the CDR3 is TGTGCCAGCAGTCACGTCCTTGAAGCTTTCTTT.

This chain's CDR3 is CASSADGKETQYF. The CDR3 DNA sequence: TGCGCCAGCAGCGCGGACGGAAAAGAGACCCAGTACTTC. The chain links TRBV5-1 to TRBJ2-5; no definite D call. Trimming took 4 bases from V and 3 from J, leaving 10 bases between them. The CDR3 has 13 residues. Germline-derived CDR1 and CDR2 are SGHRS and YFSETQ.

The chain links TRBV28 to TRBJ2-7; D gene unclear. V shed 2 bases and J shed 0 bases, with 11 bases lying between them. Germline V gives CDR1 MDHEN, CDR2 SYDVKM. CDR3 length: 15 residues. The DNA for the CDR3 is TGTGCCAGCAGTTTAAACCGGCCTGGCTCCTACGAGCAGTACTTC. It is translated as CASSLNRPGSYEQYF.

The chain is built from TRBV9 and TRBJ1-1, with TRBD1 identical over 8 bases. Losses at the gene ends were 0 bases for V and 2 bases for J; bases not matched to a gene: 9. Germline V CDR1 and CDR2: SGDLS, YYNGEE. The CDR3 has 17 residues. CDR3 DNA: TGTGCCAGCAGCGTAGAGGGTCACGGACAGGGCAACACTGAAGCTTTCTTT. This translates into CASSVEGHGQGNTEAFF.

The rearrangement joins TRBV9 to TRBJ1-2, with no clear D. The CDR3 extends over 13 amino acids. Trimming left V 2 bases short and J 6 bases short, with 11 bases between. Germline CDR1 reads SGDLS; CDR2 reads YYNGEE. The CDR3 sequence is CASSVGGADGYTF. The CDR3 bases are TGTGCCAGCAGCGTCGGTGGCGCGGATGGCTACACCTTC.

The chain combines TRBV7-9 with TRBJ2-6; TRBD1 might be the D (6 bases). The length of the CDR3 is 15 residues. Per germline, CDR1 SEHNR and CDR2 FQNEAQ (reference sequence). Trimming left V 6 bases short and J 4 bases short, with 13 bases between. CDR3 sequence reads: CASRYTGLGANVLTF. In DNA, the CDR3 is TGTGCCAGCAGATATACAGGGTTAGGGGCCAACGTCCTGACTTTC.

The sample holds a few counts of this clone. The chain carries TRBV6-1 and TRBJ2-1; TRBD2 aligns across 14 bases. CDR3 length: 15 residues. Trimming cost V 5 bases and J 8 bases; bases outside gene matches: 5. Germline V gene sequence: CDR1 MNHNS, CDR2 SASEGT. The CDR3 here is CASSPTSGGAYEQFF. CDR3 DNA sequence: TGTGCCAGCAGTCCGACTAGCGGGGGGGCGTATGAGCAGTTCTTC.

CDR3 sequence reads: CASNLQRGTEAFF. The CDR3 DNA reads as TGTGCCAGTAACCTTCAGAGGGGCACTGAAGCTTTCTTT. V is TRBV19 and J is TRBJ1-1; D possibly corresponds to TRBD1 (5 bases). The CDR3 consists of 13 residues. V was trimmed by 7 bases and J by 4 bases, leaving 13 bases between them. CDR1 is LNHDA, CDR2 SQIVND, per germline (reference sequence).

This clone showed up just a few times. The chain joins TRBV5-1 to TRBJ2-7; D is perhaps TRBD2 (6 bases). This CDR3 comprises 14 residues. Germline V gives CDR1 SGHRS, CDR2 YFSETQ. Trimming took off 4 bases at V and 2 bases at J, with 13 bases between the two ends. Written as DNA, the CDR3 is TGCGCCAGCAGCCTTGCCGGGGGTACCTACGAGCAGTACTTC. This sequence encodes CASSLAGGTYEQYF.

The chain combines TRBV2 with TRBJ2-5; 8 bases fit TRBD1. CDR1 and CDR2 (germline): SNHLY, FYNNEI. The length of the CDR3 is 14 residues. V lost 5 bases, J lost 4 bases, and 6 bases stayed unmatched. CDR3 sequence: CASSLTGGGETQYF. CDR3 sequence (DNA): TGTGCCAGCAGTCTCACAGGGGGAGGAGAGACCCAGTACTTC.

The CDR3 DNA reads as TGTGCCAGCAGCGTATCGCTGAGAGATTCACCCCTCCACTTT. Its protein is CASSVSLRDSPLHF. This chain connects TRBV9 to TRBJ1-6; D not certain. V shed 1 base and J shed 8 bases, with 10 bases lying between them. From germline, CDR1 is SGDLS and CDR2 YYNGEE. The CDR3 extends over 14 amino acids.

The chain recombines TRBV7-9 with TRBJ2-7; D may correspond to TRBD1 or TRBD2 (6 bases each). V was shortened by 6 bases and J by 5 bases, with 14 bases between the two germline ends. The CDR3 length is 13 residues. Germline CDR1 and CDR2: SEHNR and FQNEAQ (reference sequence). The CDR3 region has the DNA TGTGCCAGCAGGGGGGGCCAGGGTAACGAGCAGTACTTC. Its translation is CASRGGQGNEQYF.

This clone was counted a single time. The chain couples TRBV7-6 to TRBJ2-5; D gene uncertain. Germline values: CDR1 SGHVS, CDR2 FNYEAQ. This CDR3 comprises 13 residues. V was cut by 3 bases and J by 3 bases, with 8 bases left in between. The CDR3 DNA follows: TGTGCCAGCAGCTTGGCCGATGAAGAGACCCAGTACTTC. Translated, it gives CASSLADEETQYF.

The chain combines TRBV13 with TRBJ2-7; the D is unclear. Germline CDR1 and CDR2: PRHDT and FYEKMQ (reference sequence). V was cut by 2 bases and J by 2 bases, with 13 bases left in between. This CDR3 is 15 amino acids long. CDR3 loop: CASSLKRVGPYEQYF. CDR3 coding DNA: TGTGCCAGCAGCTTAAAAAGGGTGGGCCCCTACGAGCAGTACTTC.

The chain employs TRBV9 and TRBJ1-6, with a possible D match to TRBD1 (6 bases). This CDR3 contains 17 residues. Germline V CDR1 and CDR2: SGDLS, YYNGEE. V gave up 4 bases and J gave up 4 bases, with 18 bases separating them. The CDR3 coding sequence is TGTGCCAGCAGCCGGGACAACGGATATAATTATAATTCACCCCTCCACTTT. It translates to CASSRDNGYNYNSPLHF.

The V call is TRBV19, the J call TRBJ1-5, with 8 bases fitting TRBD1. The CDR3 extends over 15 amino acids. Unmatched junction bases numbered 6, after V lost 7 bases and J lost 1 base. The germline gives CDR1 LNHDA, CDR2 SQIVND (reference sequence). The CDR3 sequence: CASIDRGRSNQPQHF. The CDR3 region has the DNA TGTGCCAGTATCGACAGGGGAAGGAGCAATCAGCCCCAGCATTTT. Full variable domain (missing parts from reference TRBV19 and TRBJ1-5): DGGITQSPKYLFRKEGQNVTLSCEQNLNHDAMYWYRQDPGQGLRLIYYSQIVNDFQKGDIAEGYSVSREKKESFPLTVTSAQKNPTAFYLCASIDRGRSNQPQHFGDGTRLSIL.

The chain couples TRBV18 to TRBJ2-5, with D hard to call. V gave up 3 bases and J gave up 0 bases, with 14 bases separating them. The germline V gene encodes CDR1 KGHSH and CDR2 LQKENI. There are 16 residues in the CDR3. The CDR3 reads CASSPSMGRYQETQYF. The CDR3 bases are TGTGCCAGCTCACCTTCTATGGGCCGTTACCAAGAGACCCAGTACTTC.

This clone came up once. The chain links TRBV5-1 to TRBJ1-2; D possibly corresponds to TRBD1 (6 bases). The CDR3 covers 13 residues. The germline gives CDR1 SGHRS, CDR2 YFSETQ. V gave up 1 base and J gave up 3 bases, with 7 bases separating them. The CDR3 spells CASSLRQDYGYTF. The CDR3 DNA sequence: TGCGCCAGCAGCTTGCGACAGGACTATGGCTACACCTTC.

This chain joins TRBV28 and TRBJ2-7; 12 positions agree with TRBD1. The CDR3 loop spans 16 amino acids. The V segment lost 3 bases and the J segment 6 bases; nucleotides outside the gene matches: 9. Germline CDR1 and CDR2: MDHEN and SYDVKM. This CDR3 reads CASSFGTGTGGSEQYF. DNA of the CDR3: TGTGCCAGCAGTTTTGGTACCGGGACAGGGGGCAGCGAGCAGTACTTC.

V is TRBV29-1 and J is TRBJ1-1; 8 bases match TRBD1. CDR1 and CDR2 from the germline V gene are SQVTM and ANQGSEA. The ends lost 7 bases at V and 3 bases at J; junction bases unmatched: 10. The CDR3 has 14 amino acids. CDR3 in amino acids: CSAAGQGSDTEAFF. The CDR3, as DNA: TGCAGCGCTGCCGGACAGGGAAGTGACACTGAAGCTTTCTTT.

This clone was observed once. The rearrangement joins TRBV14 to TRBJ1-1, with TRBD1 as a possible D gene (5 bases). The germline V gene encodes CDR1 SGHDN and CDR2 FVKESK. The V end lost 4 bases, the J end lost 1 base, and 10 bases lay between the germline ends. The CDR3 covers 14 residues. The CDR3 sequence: CASSRPGTNTEAFF. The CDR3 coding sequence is TGTGCCAGCAGCCGTCCGGGGACGAACACTGAAGCTTTCTTT. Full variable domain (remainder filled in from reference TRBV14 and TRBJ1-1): EAGVTQFPSHSVIEKGQTVTLRCDPISGHDNLYWYRRVMGKEIKFLLHFVKESKQDESGMPNNRFLAERTGGTYSTLKVQPAELEDSGVYFCASSRPGTNTEAFFGQGTRLTVV.

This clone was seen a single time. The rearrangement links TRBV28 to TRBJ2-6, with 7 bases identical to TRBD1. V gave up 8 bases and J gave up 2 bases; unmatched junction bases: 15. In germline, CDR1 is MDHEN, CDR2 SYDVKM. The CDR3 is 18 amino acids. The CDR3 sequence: CASGSQGLRPTGANVLTF. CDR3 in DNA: TGTGCCAGCGGATCACAGGGGCTCCGTCCGACTGGGGCCAACGTCCTGACTTTC.

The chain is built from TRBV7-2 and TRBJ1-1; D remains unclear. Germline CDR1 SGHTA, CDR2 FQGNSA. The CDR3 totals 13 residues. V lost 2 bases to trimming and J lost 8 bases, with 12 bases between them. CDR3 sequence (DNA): TGTGCCAGCAGCTTATTTACGGGCCTAGAAGCTTTCTTT. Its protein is CASSLFTGLEAFF. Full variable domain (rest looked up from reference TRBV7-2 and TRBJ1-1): GAGVSQSPSNKVTEKGKDVELRCDPISGHTALYWYRQSLGQGLEFLIYFQGNSAPDKSGLPSDRFSAERTGGSVSTLTIQRTQQEDSAVYLCASSLFTGLEAFFGQGTRLTVV.

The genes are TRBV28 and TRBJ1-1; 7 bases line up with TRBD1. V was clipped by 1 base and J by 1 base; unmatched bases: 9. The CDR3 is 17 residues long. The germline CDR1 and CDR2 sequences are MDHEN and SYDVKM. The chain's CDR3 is CASSLSGGGTENTEAFF. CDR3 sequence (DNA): TGTGCCAGCAGTTTATCTGGGGGGGGGACAGAGAACACTGAAGCTTTCTTT.

The CDR3 DNA follows: TGCGCCAGCAGCTTTGGTTCAGGGGACACCGGGGAGCTGTTTTTT. Its translation: CASSFGSGDTGELFF. The chain combines TRBV5-1 with TRBJ2-2, with TRBD1 as a possible D gene (6 bases). The CDR3 runs to 15 residues. Trimming cost V 2 bases and J 3 bases, with 11 bases left between them. Germline V gene data show CDR1 as SGHRS and CDR2 as YFSETQ.

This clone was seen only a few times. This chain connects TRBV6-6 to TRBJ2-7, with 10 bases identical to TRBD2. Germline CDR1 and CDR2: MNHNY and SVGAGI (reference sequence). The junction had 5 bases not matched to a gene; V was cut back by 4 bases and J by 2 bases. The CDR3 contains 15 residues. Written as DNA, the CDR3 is TGTGCCAGCAGTTCACTAGCGGGGAGCCCCTACGAGCAGTACTTC. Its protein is CASSSLAGSPYEQYF.

This chain's CDR3 is CASSLEARYYGYTF. The CDR3 region has the DNA TGCGCCAGCAGCTTGGAAGCTCGATACTATGGCTACACCTTC. The genes are TRBV5-1 and TRBJ1-2; no reliable D call. Germline V gives CDR1 SGHRS, CDR2 YFSETQ. Trimming left V 0 bases short and J 3 bases short, with 9 bases between. The CDR3 has 14 amino acids.

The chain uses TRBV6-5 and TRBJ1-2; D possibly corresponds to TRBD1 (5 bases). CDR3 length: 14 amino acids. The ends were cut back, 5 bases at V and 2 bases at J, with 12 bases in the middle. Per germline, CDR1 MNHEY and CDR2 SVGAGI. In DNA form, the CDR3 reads TGTGCCAGCAGTCGACAGATTACAAACTATGGCTACACCTTC. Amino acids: CASSRQITNYGYTF.

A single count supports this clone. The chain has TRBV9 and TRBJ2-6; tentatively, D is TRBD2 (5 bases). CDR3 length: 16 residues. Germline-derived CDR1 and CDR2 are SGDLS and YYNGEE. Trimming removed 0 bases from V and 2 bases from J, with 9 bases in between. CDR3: CASSVGIGTGANVLTF. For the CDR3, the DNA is TGTGCCAGCAGCGTAGGAATCGGGACTGGGGCCAACGTCCTGACTTTC.